This TCR beta chain was sequenced for a study of regulatory T cells in long-lasting Graves disease. Study at large: Graves' cases, newly diagnosed, had used antithyroid drugs under 3 months. Study-level findings and limits: New patients shared roughly 960 public clonotypes, and persistent patients shared more, with a few thousand. The study found TRBV28, TRBJ1-2 and TRBJ2-5 favored in persistent disease.

Time point in this sample: newly diagnosed GD, antithyroid drugs for less than 3 months. The authors made the TCR library using RNA they extracted from PBMCs. Germline trimming cut 10 bases from V and 6 bases from J; bases unmatched to any gene: 11. CDR1 LNHDA and CDR2 SQIVND come from the germline V gene (reference sequence). This CDR3 region has 14 residues. Combining iRepertoire HTBI primers with Arm-PCR of CDR3 regions, the authors built TCR beta libraries. MiXCR was run by TCRdb on the multiplex PCR reads, yielding one entry per CDR3 protein. The data contain roughly 610,000 distinct CDR3 sequences, roughly 15% of them seen just once; the ten biggest clones take up approximately 18%. This clonotype was counted only a few times. Its target is unknown. These same records also appear under a second study, on T cells in Graves' hyperthyroidism and ophthalmopathy. From that paper: The study based diagnoses on clinical symptoms, serum thyroxine and TRAb, thyroid ultrasound and orbital computed tomography.

V and J are TRBV19 and TRBJ2-1; 8 bases map to TRBD2. The receptor was derived from a woman in her 30s with Graves disease. The starting material was peripheral blood mononuclear cells (PBMCs), obtained at new diagnosis, from a patient treated with antithyroid drugs. CDR3 in amino acids: CATSKRERVNEQFF. The CDR3 bases are TGTGCCACCTCCAAGCGGGAGAGGGTCAATGAGCAGTTCTTC. The full variable domain, with the rest looked up from reference TRBV19 and TRBJ2-1, is DGGITQSPKYLFRKEGQNVTLSCEQNLNHDAMYWYRQDPGQGLRLIYYSQIVNDFQKGDIAEGYSVSREKKESFPLTVTSAQKNPTAFYLCATSKRERVNEQFFGPGTRLTVL.